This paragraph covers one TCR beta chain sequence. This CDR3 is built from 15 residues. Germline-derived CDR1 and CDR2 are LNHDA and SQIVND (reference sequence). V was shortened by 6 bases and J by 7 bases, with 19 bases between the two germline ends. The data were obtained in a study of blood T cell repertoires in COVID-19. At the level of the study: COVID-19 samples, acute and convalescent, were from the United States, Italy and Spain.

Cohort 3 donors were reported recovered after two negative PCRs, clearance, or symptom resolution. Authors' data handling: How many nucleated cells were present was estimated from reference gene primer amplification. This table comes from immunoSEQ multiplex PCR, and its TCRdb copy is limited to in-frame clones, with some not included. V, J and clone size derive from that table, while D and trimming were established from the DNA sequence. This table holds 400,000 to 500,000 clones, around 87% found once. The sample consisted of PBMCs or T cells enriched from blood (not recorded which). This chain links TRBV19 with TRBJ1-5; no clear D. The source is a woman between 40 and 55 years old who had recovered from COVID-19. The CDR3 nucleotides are TGTGCCAGTAGCGTACAGCACCCATTGATCCAGCCCCAGCATTTT. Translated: CASSVQHPLIQPQHF.